This T cell receptor beta chain was identified in a study of blood T cell repertoires in COVID-19. Turning to the study itself: Donors in the United States, Italy and Spain gave samples during acute or convalescent COVID-19.

In the original processing: Reference gene primer amplification gave estimated nucleated cell counts. Clones were read by immunoSEQ multiplex PCR, and TCRdb kept only the in-frame ones, dropping some. V, J and clone size derive from that table, while D and trimming were established from the DNA sequence. The sample records some 90,000 clones, roughly 80% being singletons. The CDR3 runs to 17 residues. Germline CDR1 and CDR2: LNHDA and SQIVND (reference sequence). V shed 0 bases, J shed 10 bases, and the junction held 11 bases outside the gene matches. This clonotype originated in a man in his sixties with acute or convalescent COVID-19. The chain links TRBV19 to TRBJ2-4; 11 nucleotides match TRBD2. Source material: peripheral blood. The CDR3 here is CASSIEWATSGVRIQYF. The CDR3 DNA reads as TGTGCCAGTAGTATAGAGTGGGCGACTAGCGGGGTGAGGATTCAGTACTTC.